This T cell receptor (beta chain) was observed in a study of CD8+CD57+ T cells in acquired aplastic anemia. Study information: Sorted CD4+ and CD8+ cells yielded DNA averaging about 3.1 ug. Broader study findings: Patients versus controls showed no significant CD8+ Simpson's diversity difference.

Trimming cost V 5 bases and J 4 bases, with 8 bases left between them. The CDR3 sequence is 13 residues long. Per germline, CDR1 KGHSY and CDR2 FQNENV. This clonotype has ten or more counts. What it binds is unknown. Using genomic DNA as the template, TCR beta VDJ and CDR3 profiling was carried out. TCRdb re-analysed the reads in MiXCR, keeping a single row per CDR3 protein. The data hold approximately 190,000 distinct CDR3 sequences, with just under 50% observed a single time. CD8+CD57+ cell expansion, shown by flow cytometry, had occurred in the patients selected for sequencing. The sequence derives from a human donor with aplastic anemia. The rearrangement uses TRBV16 and TRBJ2-2; D is uncertain. Material: sorted CD4+, CD8+, or CD8+CD57+ T cells (not recorded which) from PBMCs. CDR3 DNA sequence: TGTGCCAGCAGCTCTAAGAGCACCGGGGAGCTGTTTTTT. This gives the protein CASSSKSTGELFF.